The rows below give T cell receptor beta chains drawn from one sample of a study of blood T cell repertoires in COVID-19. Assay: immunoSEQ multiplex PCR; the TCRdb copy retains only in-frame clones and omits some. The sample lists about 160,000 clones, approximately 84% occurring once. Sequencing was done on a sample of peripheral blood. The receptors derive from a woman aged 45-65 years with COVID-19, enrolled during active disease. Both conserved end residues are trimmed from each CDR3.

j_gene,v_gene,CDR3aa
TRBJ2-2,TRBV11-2,ASSSRLAGAGELF
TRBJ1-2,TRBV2,ASSLTGGRGYT
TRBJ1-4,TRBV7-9,ASRPGGGEEKLF
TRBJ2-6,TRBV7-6,ASSPISGANVLT
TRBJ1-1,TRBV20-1,SGLMNTEAF
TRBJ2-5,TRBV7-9,ASSRMGAGLTQY
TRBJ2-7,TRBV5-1,ASSLGQDYEQY
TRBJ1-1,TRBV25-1,ASRFMGGPEAF
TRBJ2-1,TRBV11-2,ASSFQVGRGSSYNEQF
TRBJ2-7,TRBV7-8,ASSPTGGQDEQY
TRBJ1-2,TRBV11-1,ASSLAAGVDYGYT
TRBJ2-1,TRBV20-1,SASPGSTSYNEQF
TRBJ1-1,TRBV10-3,AIRDFDGVNTEAF
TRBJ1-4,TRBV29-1,SAGQPNEKLF
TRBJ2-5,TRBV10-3,AISEGAGQETQY
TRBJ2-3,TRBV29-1,SVGSGGQTDTQY
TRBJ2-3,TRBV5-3,ARSLAQLAGDPCTDTQY
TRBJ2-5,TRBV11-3,ASSVPDLGRETQY
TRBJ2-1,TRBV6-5,ASSYSRQGFYNEQF
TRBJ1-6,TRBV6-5,ASSRGDRLYSPLH
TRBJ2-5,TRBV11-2,ASSLVIAGPPYQETQY
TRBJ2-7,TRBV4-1,ASSQDEGGTTYEQY
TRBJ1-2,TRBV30,AWSLQANSNYGYT
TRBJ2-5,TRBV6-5,ASSRGSIWTQY
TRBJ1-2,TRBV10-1,ASSGTGGFGYT
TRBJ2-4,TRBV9,ASSVSQGENIQY
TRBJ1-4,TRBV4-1,ASSQGGEKLF
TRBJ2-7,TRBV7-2,ASSDAFSGDPHEQY
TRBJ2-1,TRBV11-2,ASSGPSTSGGPNNEQF
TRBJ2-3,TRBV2,ASRRRGLLGTDTQY
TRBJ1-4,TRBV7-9,ASSLKGSEKLF
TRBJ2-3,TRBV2,ASSLAGSDTQY
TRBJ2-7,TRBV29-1,SVDKGDYEQY
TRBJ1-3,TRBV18,ASSPPGRTDSGNTIY
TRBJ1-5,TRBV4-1,ASSLIPLGADSNQPQH
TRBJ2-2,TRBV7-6,ASSPGTSVTGELF
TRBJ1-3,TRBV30,AWRLTGSGNTIY
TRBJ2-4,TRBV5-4,ASSLDRDRTAKNIQY
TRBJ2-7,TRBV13,ASSLPLAGGYEQY
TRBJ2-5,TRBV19,ASSEVASGGAGETQY
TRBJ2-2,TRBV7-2,ASRDPGQANTGELF
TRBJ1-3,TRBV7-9,ASSPRGLAGNTIY
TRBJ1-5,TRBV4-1,ASSQAAAISNQPQH
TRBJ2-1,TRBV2,ASSERTSGGREQF
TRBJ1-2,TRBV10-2,ASSDQGRGDQLGYT
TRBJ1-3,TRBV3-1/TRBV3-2,ASRGDRHGNTIY
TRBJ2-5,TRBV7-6,ASSPGLAGQIQETQY
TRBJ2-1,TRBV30,AWSVQGIPSYNEQF
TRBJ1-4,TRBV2,ASRDRGTNEKLF
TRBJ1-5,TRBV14,ASSRPPGQVYQNQPQH
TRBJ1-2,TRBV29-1,SAHDRNRGTYGYT
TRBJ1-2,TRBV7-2,ASSLYRVEGYT
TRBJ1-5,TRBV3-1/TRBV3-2,ASSQDRGNQPQH
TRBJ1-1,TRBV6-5,ASSSPTGVTEAF
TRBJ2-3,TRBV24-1,ATSDTTDTQY
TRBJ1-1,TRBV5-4,ASSSDRLDTEAF
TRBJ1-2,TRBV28,ASTPGGRFYGYT